Below, 2 T cell receptor beta chains from the same sample are listed, as sequenced in a study of blood T cells in healthy people across ages. Primed by a sample-barcoded 5' primer and a J-beta primer mix, a second PCR proceeded for roughly 7 to 12 cycles. One entry per CDR3 protein, called by TCRdb with MiXCR from the 5' RACE reads. The sample carries 1,800,000 or so distinct CDR3 sequences, roughly two fifths recorded once. Sequences were obtained from blood. These receptors were obtained from a human donor in good health.

The chain uses TRBV7-2 and TRBJ2-1, with D possibly TRBD1 on 5 matching bases. The V end lost 6 bases, the J end lost 5 bases, and 14 bases lay between the germline ends. Germline assignment: CDR1 SGHTA and CDR2 FQGNSA. The CDR3 has 14 amino acids. CDR3 bases: TGTGCCAGCAGATATGGGGCAGATCACAATGAGCAGTTCTTC. Encoded protein: CASRYGADHNEQFF.

This clonotype was counted a single time. The rearrangement uses TRBV5-1 and TRBJ2-6; D is unresolved. Trimming shortened V by 0 bases and J by 3 bases, and 7 bases separated the two germline ends. CDR1 is SGHRS and CDR2 is YFSETQ in the germline V gene. The CDR3 covers 15 residues. The CDR3 is CASSLDGYGANVLTF. DNA for the CDR3: TGCGCCAGCAGCTTGGACGGGTATGGGGCCAACGTCCTGACTTTC.